This record covers a single T cell receptor beta chain. Its specificity is unknown. The sample is drawn from a study of siplizumab effects on memory and regulatory T cells. Whole-study results and caveats: Siplizumab, the agent tested, significantly reduced alloreactive sequences traceable to unstimulated CD4+ memory cells.

The CDR3 is 12 amino acids. V lost 1 base, J lost 4 bases, and 5 bases lay in between. Germline CDR1 is GTSNPN and CDR2 is SVGIG (reference sequence). The data were produced by immunoSEQ multiplex PCR, yet TCRdb's version contains in-frame clones alone and is incomplete. This table holds around 100,000 clones, around 90% found once. The V call is TRBV30, the J call TRBJ1-3; D call uncertain. Sequenced input: non-Treg CD4+ T cells sorted from blood. The sequence came from a human donor in good health. The CDR3 sequence is CAWSAGGNTIYF. CDR3 coding DNA: TGTGCCTGGAGTGCCGGGGGAAACACCATATATTTT.